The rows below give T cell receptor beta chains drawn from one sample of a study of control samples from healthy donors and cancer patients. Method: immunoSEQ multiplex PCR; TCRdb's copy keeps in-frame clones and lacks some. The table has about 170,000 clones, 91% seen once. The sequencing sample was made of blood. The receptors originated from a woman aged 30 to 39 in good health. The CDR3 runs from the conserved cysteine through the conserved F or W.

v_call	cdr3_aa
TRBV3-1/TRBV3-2	CASSQVVTYGYTF
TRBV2	CASSGGNQPQHF
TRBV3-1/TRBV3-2	CASSQAPQETQYF
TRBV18	CASSPGRGTDTQYF
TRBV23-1	CASRRGFGYEQYF
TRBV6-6	CATQGSSGANVLTF
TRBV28	CASRSDRGGYEQYF
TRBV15	CATSRDRRPSDTQYF
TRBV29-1	CSVEGRASSYNEQFF
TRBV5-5	CASSLVVWTMNTEAFF
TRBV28	CASSLSPGTGNEAFF
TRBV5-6	CASSLQGAEEQFF
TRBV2	CASSGQANQPQHF
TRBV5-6	CASSDLFRGESQETQYF
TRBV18	CASSPPGNEQFF
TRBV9	CASSPGTSGSYEQYF
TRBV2	CASRTGTSGQETQYF
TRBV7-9	CASSQGADTEAFF
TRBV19	CASSIGGGTGSYEQYF
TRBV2	CASSPGGNTEAFF
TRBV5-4	CASSFVVTRINTDTQYF
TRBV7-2	CASSPQETQYF
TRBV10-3	CAIKTSDHTDTQYF
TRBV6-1	CASSEMGYEQYF
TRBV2	CASSVRFYGYTF
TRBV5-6	CASRQDRAGNTIYF
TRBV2	CASSDLGQGNEQYF
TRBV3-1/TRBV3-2	CASSRDRSYEQYF
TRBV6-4	CASSSGLAGSTDTQYF
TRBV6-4	CASSDKSGRSGELFF
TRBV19	CASRSQETSNQPQHF
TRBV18	CASSPGNQPQHF
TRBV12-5	CASGSVVGETQYF
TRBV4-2	CASSQKTSTDTQYF
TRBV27	CASSTRTRETQYF
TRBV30	CAWSRTSGLQETQYF
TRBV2	CASSEQGADEQYF
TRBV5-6	CASSLGRDEQFF
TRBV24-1	CATSDLRQETTGELFF
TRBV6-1	CASSEGPNSYEQYF
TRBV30	CAWRGQFSYEQYF
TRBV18	CASSVSASTDTQYF
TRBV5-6	CASSPGQSNQPQHF
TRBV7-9	CASSLARSTNAGELFF
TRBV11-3	CASSLGLAGPQETQYF
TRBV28	CASSFFDEQFF
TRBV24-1	CATSVTSGSEQYF
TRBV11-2	CASSLRTSGGADTQYF
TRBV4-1	CASRKWGQREEYNEQFF
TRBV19	CASSFRDRGYNQPQHF
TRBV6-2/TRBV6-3	CASSQPGTGGYEQFF
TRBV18	CASSRRDRGSGNTIYF
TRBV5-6	CASSLPGLGSYEQYF
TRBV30	CAWSANLGQGGGYTF
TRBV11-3	CASSPGQLNTGELFF
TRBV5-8	CASSTDRAKNIQYF
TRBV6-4	CAGNSRGPNSPLHF